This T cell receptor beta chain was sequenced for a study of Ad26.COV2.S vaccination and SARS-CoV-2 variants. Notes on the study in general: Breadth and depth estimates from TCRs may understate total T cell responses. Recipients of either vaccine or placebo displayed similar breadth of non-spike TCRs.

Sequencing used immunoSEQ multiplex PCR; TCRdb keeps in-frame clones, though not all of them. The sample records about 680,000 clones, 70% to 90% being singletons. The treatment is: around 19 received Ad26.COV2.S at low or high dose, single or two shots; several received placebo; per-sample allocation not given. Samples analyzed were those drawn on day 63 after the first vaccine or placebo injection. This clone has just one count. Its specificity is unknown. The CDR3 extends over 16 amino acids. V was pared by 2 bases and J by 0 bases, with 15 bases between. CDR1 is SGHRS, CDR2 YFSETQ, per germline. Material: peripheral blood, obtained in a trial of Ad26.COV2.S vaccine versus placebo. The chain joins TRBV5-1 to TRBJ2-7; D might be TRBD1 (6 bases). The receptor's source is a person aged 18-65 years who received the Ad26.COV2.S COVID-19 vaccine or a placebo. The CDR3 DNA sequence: TGCGCCAGCAGCTTTCGGGACACTGATACCTCCTACGAGCAGTACTTC. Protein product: CASSFRDTDTSYEQYF.